This passage covers 2 T cell receptor beta chains from one sample sequenced in a study of Ad26.COV2.S vaccination and SARS-CoV-2 variants. Treatment reported: some 20 received Ad26.COV2.S at low or high dose, single or two shots; several received placebo; per-sample allocation not given. At day 63 after the first vaccine or placebo injection, samples were drawn. Clones were sequenced by immunoSEQ multiplex PCR, and TCRdb holds only the in-frame ones, with some missing. Of roughly 460,000 clones in the sample, 80% to 90% were seen once. The starting material was peripheral blood, obtained in a trial of Ad26.COV2.S vaccine versus placebo. The origin of the receptors is a person between 18 and 59 years old who received the Ad26.COV2.S COVID-19 vaccine or a placebo.

The chain links TRBV11-3 to TRBJ2-2, with D perhaps TRBD2 (5 bases). Germline V gene lookup returns CDR1 SGHNT and CDR2 YENEEA. Deletions cut 5 bases from V and 2 bases from J, with 12 bases between. The CDR3 sequence is 15 residues long. This CDR3 is CASSRFGENTGELFF. CDR3 DNA: TGTGCCAGCAGCCGTTTCGGGGAAAACACCGGGGAGCTGTTTTTT. Full variable domain (missing parts from reference TRBV11-3 and TRBJ2-2): EAGVVQSPRYKIIEKKQPVAFWCNPISGHNTLYWYLQNLGQGPELLIRYENEEAVDDSQLPKDRFSAERLKGVDSTLKIQPAELGDSAVYLCASSRFGENTGELFFGEGSRLTVL.

This chain connects TRBV6-5 to TRBJ1-4; 7 positions agree with TRBD1. The ends lost 6 bases at V and 4 bases at J; junction bases unmatched: 8. In germline, CDR1 is MNHEY, CDR2 SVGAGI. This CDR3 is 15 amino acids long. This CDR3 is CASRNPTGINEKLFF. In nucleotides, the CDR3 is TGTGCCAGCAGGAACCCGACAGGGATTAATGAAAAACTGTTTTTT.